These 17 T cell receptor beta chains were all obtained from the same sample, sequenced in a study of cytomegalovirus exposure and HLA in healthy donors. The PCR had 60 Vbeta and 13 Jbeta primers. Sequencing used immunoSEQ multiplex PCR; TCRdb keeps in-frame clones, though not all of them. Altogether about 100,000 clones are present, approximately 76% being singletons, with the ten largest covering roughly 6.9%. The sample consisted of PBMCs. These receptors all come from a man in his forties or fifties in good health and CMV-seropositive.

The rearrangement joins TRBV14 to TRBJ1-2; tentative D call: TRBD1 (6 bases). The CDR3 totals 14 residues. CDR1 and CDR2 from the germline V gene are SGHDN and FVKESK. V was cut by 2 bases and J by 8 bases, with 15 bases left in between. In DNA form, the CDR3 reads TGTGCCAGCAGCCAACGTTACTACAGGGAGGGCTACACCTTC. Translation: CASSQRYYREGYTF.

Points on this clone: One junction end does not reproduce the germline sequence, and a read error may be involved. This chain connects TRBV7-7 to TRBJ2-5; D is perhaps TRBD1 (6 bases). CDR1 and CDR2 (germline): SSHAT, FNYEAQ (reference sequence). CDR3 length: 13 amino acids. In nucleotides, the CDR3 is TGTGCTAGCAGCTTGCTAGGGGGAGAGACCCAGTACTTC. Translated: CASSLLGGETQYF.

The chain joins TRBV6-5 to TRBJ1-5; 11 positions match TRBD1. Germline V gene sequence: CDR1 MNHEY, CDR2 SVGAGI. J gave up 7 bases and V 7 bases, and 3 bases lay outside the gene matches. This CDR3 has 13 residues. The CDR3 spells CASTGTGGQPQHF. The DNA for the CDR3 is TGTGCCAGCACCGGGACAGGGGGACAGCCCCAGCATTTT.

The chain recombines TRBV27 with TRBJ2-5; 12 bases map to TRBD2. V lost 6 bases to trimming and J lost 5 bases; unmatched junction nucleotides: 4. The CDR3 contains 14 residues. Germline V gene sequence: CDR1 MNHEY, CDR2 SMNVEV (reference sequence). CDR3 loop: CASSSGTSGETQYF. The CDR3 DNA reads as TGTGCCAGCAGCTCCGGGACTAGCGGGGAGACCCAGTACTTC.

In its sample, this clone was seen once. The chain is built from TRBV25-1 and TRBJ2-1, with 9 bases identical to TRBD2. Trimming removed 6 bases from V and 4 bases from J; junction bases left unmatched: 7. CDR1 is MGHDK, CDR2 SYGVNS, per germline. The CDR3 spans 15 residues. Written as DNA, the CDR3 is TGTGCCAGCAGACAGGGTAGCGGGGGATACAATGAGCAGTTCTTC. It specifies CASRQGSGGYNEQFF.

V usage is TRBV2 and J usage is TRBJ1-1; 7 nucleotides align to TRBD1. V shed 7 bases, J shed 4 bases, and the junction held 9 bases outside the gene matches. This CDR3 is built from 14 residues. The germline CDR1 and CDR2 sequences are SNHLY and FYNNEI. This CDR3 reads CASKLGQSTTEAFF. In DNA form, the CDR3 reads TGTGCCAGCAAATTGGGACAGAGCACCACTGAAGCTTTCTTT.

This CDR3 is CASSFPSVAGEGEQYF. The CDR3 DNA follows: TGTGCCAGCAGTTTTCCCTCGGTGGCGGGAGAGGGCGAGCAGTACTTC. The V call is TRBV28, the J call TRBJ2-7, with TRBD2 identical over 7 bases. Germline V gene data show CDR1 as MDHEN and CDR2 as SYDVKM. The CDR3 is 16 amino acids. Unmatched junction bases numbered 14, after V lost 3 bases and J lost 6 bases.

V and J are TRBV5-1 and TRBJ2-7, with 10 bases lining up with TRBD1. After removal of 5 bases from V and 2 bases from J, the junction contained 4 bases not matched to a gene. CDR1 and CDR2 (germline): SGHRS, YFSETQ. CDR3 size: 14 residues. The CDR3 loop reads CASRIDRGPYEQYF. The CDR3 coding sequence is TGCGCCAGCAGAATCGACAGGGGGCCCTACGAGCAGTACTTC.

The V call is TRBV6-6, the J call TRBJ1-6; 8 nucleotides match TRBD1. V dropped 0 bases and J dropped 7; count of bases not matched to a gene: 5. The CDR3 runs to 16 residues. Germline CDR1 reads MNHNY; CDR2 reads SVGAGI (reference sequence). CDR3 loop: CASSYSGQEWNSPLHF. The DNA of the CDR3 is TGTGCCAGCAGTTACTCGGGACAGGAGTGGAATTCACCCCTCCACTTT.

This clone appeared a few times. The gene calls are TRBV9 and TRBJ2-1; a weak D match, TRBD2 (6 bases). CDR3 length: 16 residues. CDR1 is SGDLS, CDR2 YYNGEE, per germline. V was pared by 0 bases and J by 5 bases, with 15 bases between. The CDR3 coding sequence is TGTGCCAGCAGCGTAGTAATTAGCGGCTATAACAATGAGCAGTTCTTC. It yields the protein CASSVVISGYNNEQFF.

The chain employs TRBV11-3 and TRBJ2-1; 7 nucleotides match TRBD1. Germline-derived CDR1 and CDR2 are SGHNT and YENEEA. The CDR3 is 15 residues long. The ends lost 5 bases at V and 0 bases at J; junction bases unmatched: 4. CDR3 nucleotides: TGTGCCAGCAGCCTGGGGACAGACTCCTACAATGAGCAGTTCTTC. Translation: CASSLGTDSYNEQFF.

The CDR3 protein is CASSQTSGTGKKLFF. The CDR3 coding sequence is TGTGCCAGCAGCCAGACATCCGGGACAGGAAAAAAACTGTTTTTT. The chain joins TRBV14 to TRBJ1-4, with TRBD1 matching over 8 bases. There are 15 residues in the CDR3. V was clipped by 3 bases and J by 9 bases; unmatched bases: 9. Per germline, CDR1 SGHDN and CDR2 FVKESK.

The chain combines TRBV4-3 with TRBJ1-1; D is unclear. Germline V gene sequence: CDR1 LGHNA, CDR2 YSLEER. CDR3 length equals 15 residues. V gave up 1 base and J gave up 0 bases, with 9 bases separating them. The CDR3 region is CASSQVAAMNTEAFF. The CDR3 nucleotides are TGCGCCAGCAGCCAAGTAGCAGCAATGAACACTGAAGCTTTCTTT.

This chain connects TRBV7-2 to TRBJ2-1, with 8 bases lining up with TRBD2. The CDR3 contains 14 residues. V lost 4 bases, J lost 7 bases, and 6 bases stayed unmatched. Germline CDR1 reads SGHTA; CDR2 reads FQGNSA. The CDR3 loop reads CASSSGTRGNEQFF. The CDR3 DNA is TGTGCCAGCAGCTCCGGGACTAGGGGGAATGAGCAGTTCTTC.

CDR3 loop: CATSKDTGGQQFF. Here the CDR3 DNA reads TGTGCCACCAGCAAAGATACAGGGGGTCAACAGTTCTTC. V and J are TRBV15 and TRBJ2-1; 8 positions match TRBD1. J gave up 13 bases and V 4 bases, and 9 bases lay outside the gene matches. Germline V CDR1 and CDR2: LNHNV, YYDKDF (reference sequence). This CDR3 has 13 residues.

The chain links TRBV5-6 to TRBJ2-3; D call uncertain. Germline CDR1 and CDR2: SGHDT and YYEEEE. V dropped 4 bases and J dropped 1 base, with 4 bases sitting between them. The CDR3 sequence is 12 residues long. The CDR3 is CASSPGTDTQYF. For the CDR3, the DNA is TGTGCCAGCAGCCCAGGCACAGATACGCAGTATTTT.

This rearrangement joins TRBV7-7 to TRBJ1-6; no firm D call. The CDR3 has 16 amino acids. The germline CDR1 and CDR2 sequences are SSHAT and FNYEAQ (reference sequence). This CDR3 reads CARPSAVSSYNSPLHF. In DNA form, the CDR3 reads TGTGCTAGACCGTCAGCGGTTAGCTCCTATAATTCACCCCTCCACTTT.